The rows below give T cell receptor beta chains drawn from one sample of a study of shared clonotypes between healthy human individuals. Assay used: immunoSEQ multiplex PCR; TCRdb lists only in-frame clones, some missing. The profile shows some 1,400,000 clones, approximately 97% of them singletons. Sequenced: naive CD4+ T cells sorted from blood. These receptors were obtained from a man aged 30 to 39 in good health. The CDR3 runs from the conserved cysteine through the conserved F or W. D genes are given only for firm matches. The size field is filled for only some rows; it gives once, few, many or a size class.

j_call	d_call	v_call	clone_size	cdr3_nt	cdr3_aa
TRBJ2-1	NA	TRBV11-3	NA	TGTGCCAGCAGCCCGAAACAGAACAATGAGCAGTTCTTC	CASSPKQNNEQFF
TRBJ2-1	TRBD2	TRBV7-6	NA	TGTGCCAGCAGCTTAGGGAGGGTCGGCGGGAGTTATGAGCAGTTCTTC	CASSLGRVGGSYEQFF
TRBJ1-5	NA	TRBV27	NA	TGTGCCAGCAGTTTATCGAGGGGGTACCAGCCCCAGCATTTT	CASSLSRGYQPQHF
TRBJ2-2	NA	TRBV29-1	NA	TGCAGCGTGAGGGGCAGGGTACCTGGGGAGCTGTTTTTT	CSVRGRVPGELFF
TRBJ2-1	TRBD1	TRBV5-1	NA	TGCGCCAGCAGCCCGGCCCCCGGGACAGGGCCAGATGAGCAGTTCTTC	CASSPAPGTGPDEQFF
TRBJ2-7	NA	TRBV28	NA	TGTGCCAGCACAACGGGACGCCCCTCCTACGAGCAGTACTTC	CASTTGRPSYEQYF
TRBJ2-5	NA	TRBV2	NA	TGTGCCAGCAGGCGGGCAGCCCAAGAGACCCAGTACTTC	CASRRAAQETQYF
TRBJ1-1	TRBD1	TRBV7-9	few	TGTGCCAGCAGCGGCCGGGACAGGGGGCGCGACACTGAAGCTTTCTTT	CASSGRDRGRDTEAFF
TRBJ2-7	NA	TRBV30	once	TGTGCCTGGAGTGTAATGGACCTCCATGTGGACGAGCAGTACTTC	CAWSVMDLHVDEQYF
TRBJ1-5	NA	TRBV5-8	NA	TGTGCCAGCAGCTTGTTTTCAGGGAACCAGCCCCAGCATTTT	CASSLFSGNQPQHF
TRBJ2-6	NA	TRBV28	NA	TGTGCCAGCAGACCCTCAGGACCACCTGGGGCCAACGTCCTGACTTTC	CASRPSGPPGANVLTF
TRBJ2-3	TRBD2	TRBV7-3	NA	TGTGCCAGCAGCGCCGGGACTAAAGCAGTGGTCGCAGATACGCAGTATTTT	CASSAGTKAVVADTQYF